This entry lists 23 T cell receptor beta chains sequenced from one sample in a study of CD8 T cells in Susac syndrome. The RNA input was about 0.5 to 1 ug, and it was reverse transcribed with random hexamers. TCRdb ran MiXCR on the immunoSEQ multiplex PCR reads and lists one entry per CDR3 protein. Altogether just over 150,000 distinct CDR3 sequences are present, approximately 96% being singletons, with the ten largest covering roughly 0.19%. The sample consisted of CD8+ T cells from PBMCs. These receptor sequences come from a human donor with multiple sclerosis.

The V call is TRBV7-8, the J call TRBJ1-1; D ambiguous. The germline V and J ends were trimmed by 5 bases and 0 bases, with 22 bases remaining between them. From germline, CDR1 is SGHVS and CDR2 FQNEAQ. The CDR3 is made up of 18 amino acids. CDR3 DNA sequence: TGTGCCAGCAGCCCCCCTCTAGCCGGCCGCGCTTTGAACACTGAAGCTTTCTTT. Protein: CASSPPLAGRALNTEAFF.

The V call is TRBV5-6, the J call TRBJ1-1; D unresolved. V lost 1 base and J lost 11, with 18 bases in between. Germline lookup yields CDR1 SGHDT and CDR2 YYEEEE. The CDR3 is made up of 14 amino acids. CDR3 in DNA: TGTGCCAGCAGCTTGAGTTCAACATCCTACCCGGCTTTCTTT. Protein sequence: CASSLSSTSYPAFF.

This chain joins TRBV9 and TRBJ1-4, with 8 positions matching TRBD1. The CDR3 has 15 amino acids. Looked up from germline, CDR1 is SGDLS and CDR2 is YYNGEE. Trimming cost V 1 base and J 7 bases; bases outside gene matches: 6. CDR3 nucleotides: TGTGCCAGCAGCGTAACAGGGGGTGTCGGTGAAAAACTGTTTTTT. Encoded protein: CASSVTGGVGEKLFF.

This chain uses TRBV7-8 with TRBJ2-3; TRBD2 agrees at 8 bases. Germline lookup yields CDR1 SGHVS and CDR2 FQNEAQ. The CDR3 contains 17 residues. V was clipped by 4 bases and J by 2 bases; unmatched bases: 11. The chain's CDR3 is CASSSLPAGELTDTQYF. CDR3 nucleotides: TGTGCCAGCAGCTCCCTTCCAGCGGGGGAACTCACAGATACGCAGTATTTT.

The chain combines TRBV4-1 with TRBJ2-5, with a weak D call TRBD1 (6 bases). Trimming left V 3 bases short and J 5 bases short, with 16 bases between. Germline V lookup: CDR1 MGHRA, CDR2 YSYEKL. This CDR3 contains 15 residues. In nucleotides, the CDR3 is TGCGCCAGCAGCCAGGGTACAGGGCAGAGGGAGACCCAGTACTTC. Translation: CASSQGTGQRETQYF.

This clonotype was recorded once. The gene calls are TRBV29-1 and TRBJ1-2, with D possibly TRBD1 on 6 matching bases. V shed 5 bases and J shed 4 bases, with 14 bases lying between them. The CDR3 length is 13 residues. The germline V gene has CDR1 SQVTM and CDR2 ANQGSEA. The CDR3 DNA follows: TGCAGCGTTCCAGAAGAGGACAGCTATGGCTACACCTTC. Its protein is CSVPEEDSYGYTF.

V is TRBV7-9 and J is TRBJ1-1; no clear D. Trimming left V 5 bases short and J 4 bases short, with 11 bases between. The CDR3 loop spans 13 amino acids. CDR1 is SEHNR and CDR2 is FQNEAQ in the germline V gene (reference sequence). CDR3 protein: CASSPPWVTEAFF. The CDR3 DNA follows: TGTGCCAGCAGCCCCCCCTGGGTCACTGAAGCTTTCTTT.

The J gene is TRBJ1-2, the V gene TRBV13; 7 bases fit TRBD1. J was trimmed by 8 bases and V by 5 bases; bases with no gene match: 14. Germline V CDR1 and CDR2: PRHDT, FYEKMQ (reference sequence). This CDR3 comprises 15 residues. The CDR3 DNA reads TGTGCCAGCAGCCAGAGGGAACAGGGGCGCAAAGGCTACACCTTC. This translates into CASSQREQGRKGYTF. Together with reference TRBV13 and TRBJ1-2, the CDR3 gives the full variable domain: AAGVIQSPRHLIKEKRETATLKCYPIPRHDTVYWYQQGPGQDPQFLISFYEKMQSDKGSIPDRFSAQQFSDYHSELNMSSLELGDSALYFCASSQREQGRKGYTFGSGTRLTVV.

The chain uses TRBV12-3 or TRBV12-4 and TRBJ1-1; possibly TRBD1 for D (5 bases). Trimming cost V 7 bases and J 4 bases, with 13 bases left between them. The CDR3 runs to 13 residues. CDR3 nucleotides: TGTGCCAGCAACCCGGGAGGGACCACTGAAGCTTTCTTT. Translation gives CASNPGGTTEAFF.

This chain connects TRBV4-3 to TRBJ1-5; D unresolved. This CDR3 region has 13 residues. The germline CDR1 and CDR2 sequences are LGHNA and YSLEER. V was clipped by 3 bases and J by 5 bases, with 8 bases between them. This chain's CDR3 is CASSQELYQPQHF. The CDR3 region has the DNA TGCGCCAGCAGCCAGGAGCTCTATCAGCCCCAGCATTTT.

The chain recombines TRBV4-1 with TRBJ1-3, with D tentatively TRBD1 (6 bases). V dropped 1 base and J dropped 7 bases, with 14 bases sitting between them. CDR1 and CDR2 (germline): MGHRA, YSYEKL. The length of the CDR3 is 15 residues. In nucleotides, the CDR3 is TGCGCCAGCAGCCAAGGACCAGGGGCGCGGAACACCATATATTTT. Translating it yields CASSQGPGARNTIYF.

CDR3 protein: CASSFPVGGASGGRSQETQYF. The CDR3 DNA reads as TGTGCCAGCAGCTTCCCTGTCGGCGGGGCTAGCGGGGGGAGGAGCCAAGAGACCCAGTACTTC. This chain connects TRBV11-1 to TRBJ2-5, with 11 nucleotides matching TRBD2. Trimming removed 3 bases from V and 1 base from J; junction bases left unmatched: 19. Germline V gene lookup returns CDR1 SGHAT and CDR2 FQDESV (reference sequence). This CDR3 contains 21 residues.

The chain carries TRBV29-1 and TRBJ2-2, with a tentative D call TRBD2 (6 bases). The V and J ends lost 8 bases and 3 bases respectively, with 13 bases between them. The CDR3 is 13 residues long. Germline CDR1 is SQVTM and CDR2 is ANQGSEA. CDR3 protein: CSPDGGYTGELFF. The CDR3 DNA sequence: TGCAGCCCTGACGGGGGATACACCGGGGAGCTGTTTTTT.

This chain links TRBV20-1 with TRBJ2-7, with 8 nucleotides matching TRBD2. After removal of 0 bases from V and 7 bases from J, the junction contained 17 bases not matched to a gene. The CDR3 contains 17 residues. Germline lookup yields CDR1 DFQATT and CDR2 SNEGSKA (reference sequence). CDR3 in amino acids: CSARDPLGRGSGGEQYF. CDR3 DNA: TGCAGTGCTAGAGACCCCCTCGGGAGGGGGTCTGGGGGGGAGCAGTACTTC.

V is TRBV19 and J is TRBJ2-3; D gene ambiguous. V was pared by 7 bases and J by 14 bases, with 19 bases between. Germline V gene sequence: CDR1 LNHDA, CDR2 SQIVND (reference sequence). CDR3 length equals 12 residues. The CDR3 reads CASTGRTWALYF. CDR3 sequence (DNA): TGTGCCAGTACTGGCCGGACCTGGGCATTGTATTTT.

Concerning this clonotype itself: A junction end diverges from the germline sequence, so it may reflect a read error. The CDR3 sequence: CSARFSGIF. The CDR3 DNA reads TGCAGTGCCAGATTTTCAGGGATCTTT. The chain is built from TRBV20-1 and TRBJ1-1; weak D call: TRBD1 (5 bases). The V gene's germline CDR1 is DFQATT and CDR2 SNEGSKA (reference sequence). This CDR3 comprises 9 residues.

V usage is TRBV29-1 and J usage is TRBJ1-1, with D uncertain. The CDR3 has 12 amino acids. V was clipped by 7 bases and J by 1 base, with 10 bases between them. In germline, CDR1 is SQVTM, CDR2 ANQGSEA. CDR3 loop: CSAGRENTEAFF. CDR3 nucleotides: TGCAGCGCAGGCCGGGAGAACACTGAAGCTTTCTTT.

CDR3 in DNA: TGCAGCGGCGAACAGGGCTTCGGAGGCACTGAAGCTTTCTTT. Amino acids: CSGEQGFGGTEAFF. The V call is TRBV29-1, the J call TRBJ1-1; D possibly corresponds to TRBD1 (6 bases). Germline V gives CDR1 SQVTM, CDR2 ANQGSEA. The V gene lost 7 bases and the J gene lost 4 bases, with 19 bases spanning the gap. This CDR3 is 14 amino acids long.

The chain uses TRBV4-2 and TRBJ1-5; D gene unclear. Germline lookup yields CDR1 LGHNA and CDR2 YNFKEQ. CDR3 length: 14 residues. V was pared by 5 bases and J by 6 bases, with 14 bases between. This chain's CDR3 is CASSWGEDSQPQHF. The CDR3 DNA follows: TGTGCCAGCAGCTGGGGTGAGGACTCTCAGCCCCAGCATTTT.

The V gene is TRBV13, the J gene TRBJ1-2; a possible D gene is TRBD1 (6 bases). From germline, CDR1 is PRHDT and CDR2 FYEKMQ (reference sequence). This CDR3 spans 16 amino acids. V was pared by 2 bases and J by 8 bases, with 21 bases between. The DNA for the CDR3 is TGTGCCAGCAGCTTACGCGCAGACAGGCATCAAGAGGGCTACACCTTC. Translating it yields CASSLRADRHQEGYTF.

The V and J genes are TRBV27 and TRBJ1-1; D unclear. Trimming shortened V by 2 bases and J by 8 bases, and 6 bases separated the two germline ends. The CDR3 extends over 11 amino acids. Germline V lookup: CDR1 MNHEY, CDR2 SMNVEV (reference sequence). CDR3 protein: CASSLGREAFF. Here the CDR3 DNA reads TGTGCCAGCAGTTTAGGCAGAGAAGCTTTCTTT.

The chain uses TRBV30 and TRBJ2-3; 9 nucleotides line up with TRBD1. Unmatched junction bases numbered 9, after V lost 1 base and J lost 4 bases. Germline CDR1 is GTSNPN and CDR2 is SVGIG (reference sequence). The CDR3 is 16 residues long. Here the CDR3 reads CAWSELTGGLSDTQYF. CDR3 in DNA: TGTGCCTGGAGTGAGTTGACAGGGGGTCTTTCAGATACGCAGTATTTT.

The chain carries TRBV7-9 and TRBJ2-7; TRBD2 matches at 8 bases. CDR3 size: 18 residues. The junction had 23 bases not matched to a gene; V was cut back by 6 bases and J by 7 bases. Germline CDR1 reads SEHNR; CDR2 reads FQNEAQ (reference sequence). The CDR3 region is CASSSGTVRAGVVPEQYF. The CDR3 nucleotides are TGTGCCAGCAGTTCCGGGACCGTTCGAGCGGGGGTTGTTCCAGAGCAGTACTTC.